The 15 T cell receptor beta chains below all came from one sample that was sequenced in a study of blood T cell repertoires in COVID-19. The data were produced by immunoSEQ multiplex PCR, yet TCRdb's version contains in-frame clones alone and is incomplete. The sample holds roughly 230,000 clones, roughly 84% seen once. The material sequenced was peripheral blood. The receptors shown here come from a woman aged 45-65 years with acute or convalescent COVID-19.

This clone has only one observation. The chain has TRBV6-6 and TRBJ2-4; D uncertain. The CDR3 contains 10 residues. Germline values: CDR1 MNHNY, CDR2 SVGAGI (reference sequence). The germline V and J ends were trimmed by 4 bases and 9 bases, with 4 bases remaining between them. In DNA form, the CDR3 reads TGTGCCAGCAGTTCCGGCATTCAGTACTTC. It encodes CASSSGIQYF.

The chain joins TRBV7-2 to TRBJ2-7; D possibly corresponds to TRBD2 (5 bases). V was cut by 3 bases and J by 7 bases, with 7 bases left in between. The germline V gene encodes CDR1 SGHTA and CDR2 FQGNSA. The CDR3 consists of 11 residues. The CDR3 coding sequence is TGTGCCAGCAGCTTGACGGGAGAGCAGTACTTC. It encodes CASSLTGEQYF.

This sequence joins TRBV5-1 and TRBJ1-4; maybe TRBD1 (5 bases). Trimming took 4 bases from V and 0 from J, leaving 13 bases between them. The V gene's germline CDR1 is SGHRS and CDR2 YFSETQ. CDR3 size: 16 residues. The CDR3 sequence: CASSADRQATNEKLFF. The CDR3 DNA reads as TGCGCCAGCAGCGCAGACAGACAAGCAACTAATGAAAAACTGTTTTTT. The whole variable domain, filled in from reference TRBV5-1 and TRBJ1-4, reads KAGVTQTPRYLIKTRGQQVTLSCSPISGHRSVSWYQQTPGQGLQFLFEYFSETQRNKGNFPGRFSGRQFSNSRSEMNVSTLELGDSALYLCASSADRQATNEKLFFGSGTQLSVL.

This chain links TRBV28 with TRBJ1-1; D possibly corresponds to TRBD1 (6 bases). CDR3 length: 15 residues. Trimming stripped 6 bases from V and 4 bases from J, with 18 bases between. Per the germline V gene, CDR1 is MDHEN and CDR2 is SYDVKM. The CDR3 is CASRAREGGFTEAFF. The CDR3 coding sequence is TGTGCCAGCAGAGCCCGGGAGGGGGGATTCACTGAAGCTTTCTTT.

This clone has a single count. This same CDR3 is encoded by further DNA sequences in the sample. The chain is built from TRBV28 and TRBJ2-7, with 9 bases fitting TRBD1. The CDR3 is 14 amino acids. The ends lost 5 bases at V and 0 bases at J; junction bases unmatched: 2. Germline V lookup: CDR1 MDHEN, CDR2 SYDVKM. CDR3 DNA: TGTGCCAGCAGTCTGGACAGGGGCTCCTACGAGCAGTACTTC. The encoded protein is CASSLDRGSYEQYF.

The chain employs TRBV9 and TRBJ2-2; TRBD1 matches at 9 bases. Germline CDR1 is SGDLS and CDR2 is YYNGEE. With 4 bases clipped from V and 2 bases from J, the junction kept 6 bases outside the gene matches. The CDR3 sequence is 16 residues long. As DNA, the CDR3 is TGTGCCAGCAGCTTCTGGGACAGGGTAAACACCGGGGAGCTGTTTTTT. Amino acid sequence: CASSFWDRVNTGELFF.

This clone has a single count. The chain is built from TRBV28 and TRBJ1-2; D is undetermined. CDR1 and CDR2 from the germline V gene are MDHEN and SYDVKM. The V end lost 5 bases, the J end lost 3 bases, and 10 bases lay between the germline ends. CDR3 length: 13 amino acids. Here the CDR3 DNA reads TGTGCCAGCAGTCTCAAGACTTACTATGGCTACACCTTC. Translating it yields CASSLKTYYGYTF.

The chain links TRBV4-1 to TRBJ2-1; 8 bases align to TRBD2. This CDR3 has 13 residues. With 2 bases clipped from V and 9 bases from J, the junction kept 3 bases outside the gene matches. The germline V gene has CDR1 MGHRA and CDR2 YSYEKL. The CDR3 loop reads CASSQKGTSEQFF. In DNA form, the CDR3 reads TGCGCCAGCAGCCAAAAAGGGACTAGTGAGCAGTTCTTC.

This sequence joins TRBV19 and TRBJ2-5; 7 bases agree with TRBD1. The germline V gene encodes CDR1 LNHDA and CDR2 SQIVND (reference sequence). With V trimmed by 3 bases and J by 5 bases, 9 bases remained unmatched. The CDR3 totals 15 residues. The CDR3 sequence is CASSIGTARSETQYF. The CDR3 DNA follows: TGTGCCAGTAGTATTGGGACAGCGAGGTCCGAGACCCAGTACTTC.

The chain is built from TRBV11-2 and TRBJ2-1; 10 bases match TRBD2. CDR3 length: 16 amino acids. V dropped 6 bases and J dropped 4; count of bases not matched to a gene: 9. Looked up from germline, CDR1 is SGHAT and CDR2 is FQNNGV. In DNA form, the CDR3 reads TGTGCCAGCAGGACCACTAGCGGGATTATTTACAATGAGCAGTTCTTC. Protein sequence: CASRTTSGIIYNEQFF. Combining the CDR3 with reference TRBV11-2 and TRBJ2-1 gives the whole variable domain EAGVAQSPRYKIIEKRQSVAFWCNPISGHATLYWYQQILGQGPKLLIQFQNNGVVDDSQLPKDRFSAERLKGVDSTLKIQPAKLEDSAVYLCASRTTSGIIYNEQFFGPGTRLTVL.

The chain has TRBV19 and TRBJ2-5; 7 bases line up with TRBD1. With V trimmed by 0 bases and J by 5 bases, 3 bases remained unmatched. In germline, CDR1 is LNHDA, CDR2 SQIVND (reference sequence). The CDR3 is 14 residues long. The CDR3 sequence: CASSIDGTVETQYF. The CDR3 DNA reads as TGTGCCAGTAGTATAGACGGGACAGTGGAGACCCAGTACTTC.

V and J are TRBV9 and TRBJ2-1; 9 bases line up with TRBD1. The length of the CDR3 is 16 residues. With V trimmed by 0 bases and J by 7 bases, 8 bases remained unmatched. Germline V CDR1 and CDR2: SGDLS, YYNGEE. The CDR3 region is CASSVGLGQGFNEQFF. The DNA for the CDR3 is TGTGCCAGCAGCGTAGGGTTGGGACAGGGCTTTAATGAGCAGTTCTTC.

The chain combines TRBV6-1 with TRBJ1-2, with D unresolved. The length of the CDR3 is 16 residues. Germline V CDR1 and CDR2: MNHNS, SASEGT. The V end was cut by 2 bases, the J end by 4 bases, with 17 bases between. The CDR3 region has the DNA TGTGCCAGCAGTGAATTCCGGGGTGAAGGGTCCTATGGCTACACCTTC. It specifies CASSEFRGEGSYGYTF.

CDR3 residues: CASGDTGALGISNEKLFF. As DNA, the CDR3 is TGTGCCAGCGGGGACACAGGGGCCCTCGGCATATCTAATGAAAAACTGTTTTTT. J is TRBJ1-4 and V is TRBV28, with 7 bases that match TRBD1. With 8 bases clipped from V and 3 bases from J, the junction kept 18 bases outside the gene matches. The CDR3 has 18 residues. Germline V gene lookup returns CDR1 MDHEN and CDR2 SYDVKM.

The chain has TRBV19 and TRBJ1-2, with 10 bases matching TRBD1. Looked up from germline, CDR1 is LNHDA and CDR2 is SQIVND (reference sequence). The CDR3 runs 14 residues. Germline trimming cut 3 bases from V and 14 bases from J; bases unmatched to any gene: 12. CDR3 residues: CASSISSRTGGETF. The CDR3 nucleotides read TGTGCCAGTAGTATTAGTTCCCGGACAGGGGGAGAGACCTTC.